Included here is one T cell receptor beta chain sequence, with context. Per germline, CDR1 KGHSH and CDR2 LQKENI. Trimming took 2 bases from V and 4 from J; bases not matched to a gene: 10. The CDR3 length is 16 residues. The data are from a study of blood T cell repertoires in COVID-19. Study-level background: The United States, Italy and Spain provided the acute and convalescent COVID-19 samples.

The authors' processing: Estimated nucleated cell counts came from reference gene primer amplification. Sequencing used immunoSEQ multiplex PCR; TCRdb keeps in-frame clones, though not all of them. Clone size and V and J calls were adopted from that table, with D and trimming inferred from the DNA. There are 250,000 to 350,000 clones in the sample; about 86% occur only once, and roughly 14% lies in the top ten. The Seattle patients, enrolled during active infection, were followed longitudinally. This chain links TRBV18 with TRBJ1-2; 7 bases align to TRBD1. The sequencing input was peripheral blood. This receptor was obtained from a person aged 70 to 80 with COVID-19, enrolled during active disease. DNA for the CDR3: TGTGCCAGCTCACCAGACCTAACAGGGGCCACCTATGGCTACACCTTC. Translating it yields CASSPDLTGATYGYTF.